This T cell receptor (beta chain) derives from a study of technical replicates of blood from several donors. The CDR3 is made up of 14 amino acids. V was clipped by 3 bases and J by 6 bases, with 14 bases between them. The assay was immunoSEQ multiplex PCR, and TCRdb's table has in-frame clones only and misses some. The sample records under 80,000 clones, around 92% being singletons. The sequenced sample was PBMCs. The clonotype comes from a human donor in good health. Some clones in this sample may be carry-over from other donors' samples. The chain joins TRBV5-3 to TRBJ2-3; a possible D gene is TRBD1 (5 bases). TRBV5-3 is placed among ORFs of uncertain function. The CDR3 is CARSSRQFWDTQYF. CDR3 DNA sequence: TGTGCCAGAAGCTCAAGACAGTTTTGGGATACGCAGTATTTT.